This entry concerns a single T cell receptor (beta chain). The target antigen is unknown. Here immunoSEQ multiplex PCR was the method, and the copy in TCRdb shows in-frame clones only, minus some. The sample carries around 95,000 clones, roughly 87% recorded once. This entry belongs to a study of graft-versus-host responses after intestinal transplantation. Study as a whole: Tacrolimus plus steroids were given to all recipients for two to three years, preceded by anti-thymocyte globulin induction.

V shed 4 bases and J shed 16 bases, with 21 bases lying between them. The length of the CDR3 is 13 residues. Germline CDR1 is SGHNT and CDR2 is YYREEE (reference sequence). The clonotype comes from a human donor who was the organ donor for an intestinal transplant. The source was unstimulated CD4+ T cells sorted from spleen or lymph node cells, collected before transplant. The gene calls are TRBV5-4 and TRBJ2-1, with a weak D call TRBD1 (5 bases). The CDR3 loop reads CASSTNQGQGQFF. CDR3 coding DNA: TGTGCCAGCAGCACAAACCAAGGGCAGGGCCAATTCTTC.